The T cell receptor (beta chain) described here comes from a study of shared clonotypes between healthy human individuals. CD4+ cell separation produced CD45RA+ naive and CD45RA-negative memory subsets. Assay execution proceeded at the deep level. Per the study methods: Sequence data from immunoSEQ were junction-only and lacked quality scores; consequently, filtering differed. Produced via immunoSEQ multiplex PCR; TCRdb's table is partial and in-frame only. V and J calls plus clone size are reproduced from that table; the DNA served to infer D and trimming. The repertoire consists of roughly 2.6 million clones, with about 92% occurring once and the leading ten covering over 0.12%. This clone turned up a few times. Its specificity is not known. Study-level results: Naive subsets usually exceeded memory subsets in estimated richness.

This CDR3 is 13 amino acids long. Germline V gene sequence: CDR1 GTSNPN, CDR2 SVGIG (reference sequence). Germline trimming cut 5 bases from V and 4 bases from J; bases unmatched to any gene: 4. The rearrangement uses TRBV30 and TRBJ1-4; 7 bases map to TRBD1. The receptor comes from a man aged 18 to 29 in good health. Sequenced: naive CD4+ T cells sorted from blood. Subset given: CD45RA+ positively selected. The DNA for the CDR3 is TGTGCCTGGCACCGGGACAGTAATGAAAAACTGTTTTTT. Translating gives CAWHRDSNEKLFF.